This is a list of T cell receptor beta chains from one sample in a study of response to subunit inactivated influenza vaccine. TCRdb re-analysed the RT-PCR reads in MiXCR, keeping a single row per CDR3 protein. Here the sample spans around 500,000 distinct CDR3 sequences, around 9.9% being singletons. Source: PBMCs from blood, taken more than 35 days after vaccination. The receptors shown here come from a man in his fifties who received an inactivated influenza vaccine. CDR3s include the opening cysteine and the closing phenylalanine or tryptophan. Each record gives: J gene, CDR3 length, D gene, clone size, V gene, CDR3 DNA, CDR3 protein. The D gene is left open where the match is weak. A clone size is listed for some rows: how often the clone was seen (once, few, many), or a class if it is expanded.

J gene: TRBJ2-5
CDR3 length: 15
D gene: TRBD2
clone size: many
V gene: TRBV28
CDR3 DNA: TGTGCCAGCAGCTCAGCGGGGGAGCGAGGGGAGACCCAGTACTTC
CDR3 protein: CASSSAGERGETQYF

J gene: TRBJ1-2
CDR3 length: 13
D gene: .
clone size: .
V gene: TRBV12-3/TRBV12-4
CDR3 DNA: TGTGCCAGCAGTTCAGGACAGAGGGGTGGCTACACCTTC
CDR3 protein: CASSSGQRGGYTF

J gene: TRBJ2-1
CDR3 length: 16
D gene: TRBD2
clone size: many
V gene: TRBV12-3/TRBV12-4
CDR3 DNA: TGTGCCAGCAGCCCAAGACTAGCGGGAGGATACAATGAGCAGTTCTTC
CDR3 protein: CASSPRLAGGYNEQFF

J gene: TRBJ1-4
CDR3 length: 12
D gene: .
clone size: few
V gene: TRBV12-3/TRBV12-4
CDR3 DNA: TGTGCCAGCAGCCAAGCTAATGAAAAACTGTTTTTT
CDR3 protein: CASSQANEKLFF

J gene: TRBJ2-5
CDR3 length: 15
D gene: .
clone size: many
V gene: TRBV29-1
CDR3 DNA: TGCAGCGTTGAAGTGCAGGGTGGGATTCTTGAGACCCAGTACTTC
CDR3 protein: CSVEVQGGILETQYF

J gene: TRBJ2-3
CDR3 length: 15
D gene: TRBD1
clone size: .
V gene: TRBV20-1
CDR3 DNA: TGCAGTGCTAGATCCCAGACAGGGGGCACAGATACGCAGTATTTT
CDR3 protein: CSARSQTGGTDTQYF

J gene: TRBJ2-2
CDR3 length: 20
D gene: TRBD1
clone size: many
V gene: TRBV4-2
CDR3 DNA: TGTGCCAGCAGCCAGACAGGAGACAGGGGATTCTCCCCGAACACCGGGGAGCTGTTTTTT
CDR3 protein: CASSQTGDRGFSPNTGELFF

J gene: TRBJ2-7
CDR3 length: 13
D gene: .
clone size: .
V gene: TRBV7-9
CDR3 DNA: TGTGCCAGCGCGATTGGGACCACGGCTGAGCAGTACTTC
CDR3 protein: CASAIGTTAEQYF

J gene: TRBJ2-7
CDR3 length: 16
D gene: .
clone size: many
V gene: TRBV20-1
CDR3 DNA: TGCAGTGCTAGAGATGTGTCGGGGACCAACTCCTACGAGCAGTACTTC
CDR3 protein: CSARDVSGTNSYEQYF

J gene: TRBJ1-1
CDR3 length: 13
D gene: TRBD1
clone size: many
V gene: TRBV7-3
CDR3 DNA: TGTGCCAGCAGCGAGGGGGCGAACACTGAAGCTTTCTTT
CDR3 protein: CASSEGANTEAFF

J gene: TRBJ2-3
CDR3 length: 16
D gene: TRBD2
clone size: .
V gene: TRBV20-1
CDR3 DNA: TGCAGTGCTAGAGATGTTAGCGGGGGGGCTACAGATACGCAGTATTTT
CDR3 protein: CSARDVSGGATDTQYF

J gene: TRBJ1-6
CDR3 length: 14
D gene: .
clone size: few
V gene: TRBV12-3/TRBV12-4
CDR3 DNA: TGTGCCAGCAGTTTATCCGGGAGCTTCAGACCCCTCCACTTT
CDR3 protein: CASSLSGSFRPLHF

J gene: TRBJ2-7
CDR3 length: 14
D gene: .
clone size: .
V gene: TRBV7-2
CDR3 DNA: TGTGCCAGCAGCTTTAGCAGGGGGGCCTACGAGCAGTACTTC
CDR3 protein: CASSFSRGAYEQYF

J gene: TRBJ2-7
CDR3 length: 13
D gene: .
clone size: many
V gene: TRBV10-3
CDR3 DNA: TGTGCCATCAGTGAGAAGGGTGACTACGAGCAGTACTTC
CDR3 protein: CAISEKGDYEQYF

J gene: TRBJ1-6
CDR3 length: 15
D gene: .
clone size: few
V gene: TRBV20-1
CDR3 DNA: TGCAGTGCTAGAGATCTCGCAGGGGATAATTCACCCCTCCACTTT
CDR3 protein: CSARDLAGDNSPLHF

J gene: TRBJ2-7
CDR3 length: 15
D gene: .
clone size: .
V gene: TRBV28
CDR3 DNA: TGTGCCAGCAGCATGCTACCGGGGAGTTTGAACGAGCAGTACTTC
CDR3 protein: CASSMLPGSLNEQYF

J gene: TRBJ1-6
CDR3 length: 14
D gene: .
clone size: .
V gene: TRBV3-1
CDR3 DNA: TGTGCCAGCAGCCAAGCGGAAAAGGGCCAACCCCTCCACTTT
CDR3 protein: CASSQAEKGQPLHF

J gene: TRBJ2-7
CDR3 length: 14
D gene: .
clone size: .
V gene: TRBV4-1
CDR3 DNA: TGCGCCAGCAGCCAATACGAAGAATTCTACGAGCAGTACTTC
CDR3 protein: CASSQYEEFYEQYF

J gene: TRBJ2-3
CDR3 length: 11
D gene: .
clone size: .
V gene: TRBV7-9
CDR3 DNA: TGTGCCAGCAGCTTAGACCCGGAGGAGTATTTT
CDR3 protein: CASSLDPEEYF

J gene: TRBJ2-7
CDR3 length: 15
D gene: .
clone size: few
V gene: TRBV28
CDR3 DNA: TGTGCCAGCAGTTGGCCGGGGCAGGTTAAGTACGAGCAGTACTTC
CDR3 protein: CASSWPGQVKYEQYF

J gene: TRBJ2-1
CDR3 length: 16
D gene: TRBD2
clone size: few
V gene: TRBV5-1
CDR3 DNA: TGCGCCAGCAGCGTATCAAGACTAGCGGGAGCCCATGAGCAGTTCTTC
CDR3 protein: CASSVSRLAGAHEQFF

J gene: TRBJ1-1
CDR3 length: 15
D gene: .
clone size: few
V gene: TRBV4-3
CDR3 DNA: TGCGCCAGCAGCCAAGGAGTGCAGTTGAACACTGAAGCTTTCTTT
CDR3 protein: CASSQGVQLNTEAFF

J gene: TRBJ2-5
CDR3 length: 13
D gene: .
clone size: few
V gene: TRBV29-1
CDR3 DNA: TGCAGCGTTGATCCCGCCGGATTGGAGACCCAGTACTTC
CDR3 protein: CSVDPAGLETQYF

J gene: TRBJ2-4
CDR3 length: 15
D gene: TRBD1
clone size: .
V gene: TRBV6-1
CDR3 DNA: TGTGCCAGCAACGGACAGGGAAAGTCCAAAAACATTCAGTACTTC
CDR3 protein: CASNGQGKSKNIQYF

J gene: TRBJ2-5
CDR3 length: 15
D gene: TRBD2
clone size: many
V gene: TRBV9
CDR3 DNA: TGTGCCAGCAGCGTAGCTAGCGGGTACCAAGAGACCCAGTACTTC
CDR3 protein: CASSVASGYQETQYF

J gene: TRBJ2-3
CDR3 length: 14
D gene: .
clone size: few
V gene: TRBV6-1
CDR3 DNA: TGTGCCAGCAGTGAACGGGGGCCTGCAGATACGCAGTATTTT
CDR3 protein: CASSERGPADTQYF

J gene: TRBJ2-1
CDR3 length: 15
D gene: TRBD1
clone size: .
V gene: TRBV5-1
CDR3 DNA: TGCGCCAGCAGCTTGGCACAGGGGAGAGGCAATGAGCAGTTCTTC
CDR3 protein: CASSLAQGRGNEQFF

J gene: TRBJ2-5
CDR3 length: 14
D gene: .
clone size: .
V gene: TRBV11-2
CDR3 DNA: TGTGCCAGCAGCCCTTTCGGGGGAGGAGAGACCCAGTACTTC
CDR3 protein: CASSPFGGGETQYF

J gene: TRBJ1-2
CDR3 length: 14
D gene: .
clone size: few
V gene: TRBV6-6
CDR3 DNA: TGTGCCACCACTTTGGGGGGTGGGCAGTATGGCTACACCTTC
CDR3 protein: CATTLGGGQYGYTF

J gene: TRBJ2-2
CDR3 length: 14
D gene: .
clone size: .
V gene: TRBV30
CDR3 DNA: TGTGCCTGGAGTGGGTTTCGGAGGGCCGGGGAGCTGTTTTTT
CDR3 protein: CAWSGFRRAGELFF

J gene: TRBJ2-7
CDR3 length: 13
D gene: .
clone size: .
V gene: TRBV15
CDR3 DNA: TGTGCCACCAGCAGAGATAAGGGCTACGAGCAGTACTTC
CDR3 protein: CATSRDKGYEQYF

J gene: TRBJ2-2
CDR3 length: 13
D gene: .
clone size: many
V gene: TRBV12-3/TRBV12-4
CDR3 DNA: TGTGCCAGCAGTATTACTGGGAGCGGGGAGCTGTTTTTT
CDR3 protein: CASSITGSGELFF

J gene: TRBJ1-2
CDR3 length: 14
D gene: TRBD1
clone size: few
V gene: TRBV6-1
CDR3 DNA: TGTGCCAGCTACCCGGCCGGGACAGGGTATGGCTACACCTTC
CDR3 protein: CASYPAGTGYGYTF

J gene: TRBJ1-2
CDR3 length: 14
D gene: .
clone size: few
V gene: TRBV12-3/TRBV12-4
CDR3 DNA: TGTGCCAGCAGTTTAGCGCAGGGTCGGGGTGGCTACACCTTC
CDR3 protein: CASSLAQGRGGYTF

J gene: TRBJ2-5
CDR3 length: 11
D gene: TRBD1
clone size: .
V gene: TRBV6-5
CDR3 DNA: TGTGCCGCGACAGGGGTAGAGACCCAGTACTTC
CDR3 protein: CAATGVETQYF

J gene: TRBJ2-3
CDR3 length: 13
D gene: .
clone size: many
V gene: TRBV10-3
CDR3 DNA: TGTGCCATCAGCGCGAACCGGGACACCGACTCGAATTTT
CDR3 protein: CAISANRDTDSNF

J gene: TRBJ2-1
CDR3 length: 17
D gene: TRBD1
clone size: few
V gene: TRBV6-2/TRBV6-3
CDR3 DNA: TGTGCCAGCACCACCCTTGCGCCGGGACAGGGGTACAATGAGCAGTTCTTC
CDR3 protein: CASTTLAPGQGYNEQFF

J gene: TRBJ2-7
CDR3 length: 17
D gene: .
clone size: few
V gene: TRBV9
CDR3 DNA: TGTGCCAGCAAAGTCCCCTTCCCCCGTCAAGGACAATACGAGCAGTACTTC
CDR3 protein: CASKVPFPRQGQYEQYF

J gene: TRBJ2-2
CDR3 length: 16
D gene: .
clone size: few
V gene: TRBV12-3/TRBV12-4
CDR3 DNA: TGTGCCAGCAGTTTAGGGGACACAATGAACACCGGGGAGCTGTTTTTT
CDR3 protein: CASSLGDTMNTGELFF

J gene: TRBJ2-5
CDR3 length: 16
D gene: TRBD2
clone size: many
V gene: TRBV7-2
CDR3 DNA: TGTGCCAGCAGCTTAGCGCTAGCGGGGGGGCAGGAGACCCAGTACTTC
CDR3 protein: CASSLALAGGQETQYF

J gene: TRBJ1-1
CDR3 length: 14
D gene: .
clone size: many
V gene: TRBV15
CDR3 DNA: TGTGCCACCAGCATGGGGACGGCGAACACTGAAGCTTTCTTT
CDR3 protein: CATSMGTANTEAFF

J gene: TRBJ2-7
CDR3 length: 13
D gene: .
clone size: many
V gene: TRBV6-1
CDR3 DNA: TGTGCCAGCACGGAGGGAGTGTCCTACGAGCAGTACTTC
CDR3 protein: CASTEGVSYEQYF

J gene: TRBJ2-1
CDR3 length: 13
D gene: TRBD2
clone size: .
V gene: TRBV6-2/TRBV6-3
CDR3 DNA: TGTGCCAGCATTCAGACTAGCGGCCGAAAGCAGTTCTTC
CDR3 protein: CASIQTSGRKQFF

J gene: TRBJ2-7
CDR3 length: 14
D gene: TRBD2
clone size: .
V gene: TRBV29-1
CDR3 DNA: TGCAGCGTTGGCGGACTAGCGGGGGGCTACGAGCAGTACTTC
CDR3 protein: CSVGGLAGGYEQYF

J gene: TRBJ2-6
CDR3 length: 13
D gene: .
clone size: .
V gene: TRBV11-2
CDR3 DNA: TGTGCCAGCAAGAGGGAGGGGGCCAACGTCCTGACTTTC
CDR3 protein: CASKREGANVLTF

J gene: TRBJ2-1
CDR3 length: 14
D gene: .
clone size: .
V gene: TRBV24-1
CDR3 DNA: TGTGCCACCACACAGGGCGGCGACCTCAATGAGCAGTTCTTC
CDR3 protein: CATTQGGDLNEQFF

J gene: TRBJ2-1
CDR3 length: 14
D gene: .
clone size: .
V gene: TRBV11-3
CDR3 DNA: TGTGCCAGCAGCCCCAGTCCAAGGGGGAATGAGCAGTTCTTC
CDR3 protein: CASSPSPRGNEQFF

J gene: TRBJ2-1
CDR3 length: 18
D gene: .
clone size: few
V gene: TRBV15
CDR3 DNA: TGTGCCACCAGCAGAGATCTGATAGCGAGGGGGTCGGGCAATGAGCAGTTCTTC
CDR3 protein: CATSRDLIARGSGNEQFF

J gene: TRBJ1-2
CDR3 length: 15
D gene: .
clone size: .
V gene: TRBV5-8
CDR3 DNA: TGTGCCAGCAGCTTGCGTCACAGTCCCTCCTATGGCTACACCTTC
CDR3 protein: CASSLRHSPSYGYTF

J gene: TRBJ2-1
CDR3 length: 19
D gene: .
clone size: many
V gene: TRBV7-3
CDR3 DNA: TGTGCCAGCAGCTTAAGAGGGGGCAAGCGGGACTACCCCGCGGATGAGCAGTTCTTC
CDR3 protein: CASSLRGGKRDYPADEQFF

J gene: TRBJ1-5
CDR3 length: 15
D gene: TRBD1
clone size: .
V gene: TRBV7-2
CDR3 DNA: TGTGCCAGCAGCTCCGCCGGACAGGTCCATCAGCCCCAGCATTTT
CDR3 protein: CASSSAGQVHQPQHF

J gene: TRBJ2-3
CDR3 length: 14
D gene: TRBD2
clone size: many
V gene: TRBV10-3
CDR3 DNA: TGTGCCACCTCGGGACTAGCGAACACAGATACGCAGTATTTT
CDR3 protein: CATSGLANTDTQYF

J gene: TRBJ2-7
CDR3 length: 14
D gene: .
clone size: few
V gene: TRBV5-1
CDR3 DNA: TGCGCCAGCAGCTTCCGGGACCGAAGTTACGAGCAGTACTTC
CDR3 protein: CASSFRDRSYEQYF

J gene: TRBJ2-1
CDR3 length: 15
D gene: TRBD1
clone size: .
V gene: TRBV12-3/TRBV12-4
CDR3 DNA: TGTGCCAGCAGTCCGACAGGGGGCGGGGAGAATGAGCAGTTCTTC
CDR3 protein: CASSPTGGGENEQFF

J gene: TRBJ1-6
CDR3 length: 15
D gene: .
clone size: few
V gene: TRBV20-1
CDR3 DNA: TGCAGTGCTAGAGAAACGTTTTCTTCTAATTCACCCCTCCACTTT
CDR3 protein: CSARETFSSNSPLHF

J gene: TRBJ1-1
CDR3 length: 14
D gene: TRBD1
clone size: few
V gene: TRBV6-5
CDR3 DNA: TGTGCCAGCAGTTACGGGACAGGGTACACTGAAGCTTTCTTT
CDR3 protein: CASSYGTGYTEAFF

J gene: TRBJ1-2
CDR3 length: 13
D gene: .
clone size: few
V gene: TRBV5-1
CDR3 DNA: TGCGCCAGCAGCTTGGTTAATAACTATGGCTACACCTTC
CDR3 protein: CASSLVNNYGYTF